These 6 T cell receptor beta chains share one sample of origin, sequenced in a study of human T cells and chemical hapten exposure (dated by TCRdb to 2020 to 2023). Library preparation employed RACE. The reads were generated on a NextSeq 500. TCRdb reanalyzed the raw reads on its own, using fastp at Q25 for trimming and MiXCR for clone calling, and kept in-frame beta chains. CDR3 protein duplicates are merged, each entry listing the most common genes and DNA. Here the sample has more than 300,000 distinct CDR3 sequences; about 5.4% occur a single time. The ten most abundant clones make up around 8.6% of the sample. The sample's time point label, in plain terms: pre-sensitization, week 0. The treatment or condition label, read with the paper, signifies: therapeutic diphenylcyclopropenone sensitization with weekly scalp DPC. The sequences come from whole blood, collected in connection with sensitization to the hapten diphenylcyclopropenone (DPC). Receptors were obtained from a young woman with alopecia areata. Some clones in this sample may be carry-over from other donors' samples.

A few counts support this clonotype. The gene calls are TRBV20-1 and TRBJ1-1; no clear D gene. The germline gives CDR1 DFQATT, CDR2 SNEGSKA (reference sequence). The CDR3 is made up of 12 amino acids. V was pared by 2 bases and J by 3 bases, with 7 bases between. The CDR3, as DNA: TGCAGTGCTAGAATTAGAGACACTGAAGCTTTCTTT. Residues: CSARIRDTEAFF.

The table lists this clonotype with many counts. The genes are TRBV2 and TRBJ1-1; TRBD1 aligns across 11 bases. The junction had 4 bases not matched to a gene; V was cut back by 4 bases and J by 6 bases. The CDR3 sequence is 14 residues long. CDR1 and CDR2 (germline): SNHLY, FYNNEI. CDR3 residues: CASSVTGQGAEAFF. The DNA of the CDR3 is TGTGCCAGCAGTGTAACGGGACAGGGGGCTGAAGCTTTCTTT.

This rearrangement joins TRBV18 to TRBJ1-2; TRBD1 might be the D (5 bases). Between the trimmed V and J ends, which lost 1 base and 8 bases, there was a span of 17 bases. The V gene's germline CDR1 is KGHSH and CDR2 LQKENI. The CDR3 consists of 15 residues. As DNA, the CDR3 is TGTGCCAGCTCACCACTGGGGCTCCAACCCTGGGGCTACACCTTC. Encoded protein: CASSPLGLQPWGYTF.

The J gene is TRBJ2-3, the V gene TRBV18, with D tentatively TRBD1 (6 bases). Germline CDR1 reads KGHSH; CDR2 reads LQKENI. V dropped 2 bases and J dropped 6 bases, with 12 bases sitting between them. The CDR3 sequence is 14 residues long. The CDR3 DNA is TGTGCCAGCTCACCAACCGGGACATTGGATACGCAGTATTTT. It translates to CASSPTGTLDTQYF. The whole variable domain, remainder taken from reference TRBV18 and TRBJ2-3, is NAGVMQNPRHLVRRRGQEARLRCSPMKGHSHVYWYRQLPEEGLKFMVYLQKENIIDESGMPKERFSAEFPKEGPSILRIQQVVRGDSAAYFCASSPTGTLDTQYFGPGTRLTVL.

The chain has TRBV28 and TRBJ1-4; a weak D match, TRBD1 (5 bases). Germline assignment: CDR1 MDHEN and CDR2 SYDVKM. This CDR3 spans 14 amino acids. The germline V and J ends were trimmed by 7 bases and 4 bases, with 13 bases remaining between them. The CDR3 DNA is TGTGCCAGCACCCCGGCAAGGGGTAATGAAAAACTGTTTTTT. Protein sequence: CASTPARGNEKLFF. Combining the CDR3 with reference TRBV28 and TRBJ1-4 gives the whole variable domain DVKVTQSSRYLVKRTGEKVFLECVQDMDHENMFWYRQDPGLGLRLIYFSYDVKMKEKGDIPEGYSVSREKKERFSLILESASTNQTSMYLCASTPARGNEKLFFGSGTQLSVL.

This chain joins TRBV4-2 and TRBJ2-7; 8 bases align to TRBD1. The J segment lost 0 bases and the V segment lost 2 bases, leaving 12 bases of the junction unmatched. CDR3 size: 18 residues. Germline CDR1 and CDR2: LGHNA and YNFKEQ. The CDR3 DNA is TGTGCCAGCAGCCAACTGGACAGGGCCCAGTCAAGCTCCTACGAGCAGTACTTC. It specifies CASSQLDRAQSSSYEQYF.